This T cell receptor (beta chain) came from a study of regulatory T cells in long-lasting Graves disease. In the study overall: Disease was considered persistent Graves' disease after over 5 years of antithyroid drugs (with positive TSH receptor antibodies). Study results and caveats: Accuracy was possibly reduced by small sample size.

The authors built TCR beta libraries using iRepertoire HTBI primers and Arm-PCR of CDR3 regions. TCRdb re-called the multiplex PCR reads with MiXCR, one entry per CDR3 protein. The data hold about 660,000 distinct CDR3 sequences, with roughly 30% observed a single time. Germline assignment: CDR1 MNHNS and CDR2 SASEGT. The length of the CDR3 is 14 residues. The V gene end was trimmed by 5 bases and the J gene end by 4 bases; junction bases not matched to a gene: 2. This clonotype was counted at least ten times. The target antigen is unknown. Time point noted: persistent/refractory GD, antithyroid drugs over 5 years with positive TRAb. The authors made the TCR library using RNA they extracted from PBMCs.

The clonotype comes from a female donor with Graves disease. The sequencing here drew on peripheral blood mononuclear cells (PBMCs), taken when the disease was refractory, from a patient treated with antithyroid drugs. The V call is TRBV6-1, the J call TRBJ1-1; 12 bases match TRBD1. The CDR3 coding sequence is TGTGCCAGCAGTCGGGACAGGGGGCGCACTGAAGCTTTCTTT. This translates into CASSRDRGRTEAFF.